The 13 T cell receptor beta chains below come from one sample, sequenced in a study of T cells after yellow fever vaccination. TCRdb independently ran MiXCR on the 5' RACE reads; one entry per CDR3 protein. The table shows a few hundred thousand distinct CDR3 sequences, with around 4.9% occurring only once. Sequencing used CD4+ T cells sorted from PBMCs, obtained on the day of the yellow fever booster vaccination. Receptors originate from a man between 18 and 35 years old who received the YFV17D yellow fever vaccine.

As concerns this clonotype: One end of the junction does not line up with germline, which may come from a read error. The chain joins TRBV11-3 to TRBJ1-1; a weak D match, TRBD1 (6 bases). CDR1 and CDR2 from the germline V gene are SGHNT and YENEEA. This CDR3 spans 18 amino acids. As DNA, the CDR3 is TGTGTCAGCAGCCGCCCGGTCGACAGGTCGGGGACTAACACTGAAGCTTTCTTT. Translation gives CVSSRPVDRSGTNTEAFF.

V gene TRBV6-5 combines with J gene TRBJ1-2; D remains unclear. The V end was cut by 2 bases, the J end by 1 base, with 8 bases between. The germline CDR1 and CDR2 sequences are MNHEY and SVGAGI. The CDR3 has 14 residues. This chain's CDR3 is CASSYGRSNYGYTF. DNA for the CDR3: TGTGCCAGCAGTTACGGACGGAGTAACTATGGCTACACCTTC.

The V call is TRBV3-1, the J call TRBJ2-5, with TRBD2 matching 8 bases. Germline assignment: CDR1 LGHDT and CDR2 YNNKEL (reference sequence). This CDR3 spans 14 amino acids. Trimming removed 2 bases from V and 5 bases from J; junction bases left unmatched: 4. CDR3 in amino acids: CASSQPGGPETQYF. The DNA for the CDR3 is TGTGCCAGCAGCCAACCGGGGGGGCCGGAGACCCAGTACTTC.

The sample holds a few counts of this clonotype. The chain links TRBV6-5 to TRBJ1-2, with D possibly TRBD1 on 5 matching bases. This CDR3 comprises 13 residues. Germline V gene sequence: CDR1 MNHEY, CDR2 SVGAGI. V was trimmed by 2 bases and J by 4 bases, leaving 8 bases between them. CDR3 bases: TGTGCCAGCAGTTACGTCGGGGGCTATGGCTACACCTTC. Its protein product is CASSYVGGYGYTF.

DNA of the CDR3: TGTGCCAGCACCCGTCAAGGGGTTGACGAGCAGTACTTC. Protein sequence: CASTRQGVDEQYF. The chain is built from TRBV2 and TRBJ2-7; D may be TRBD1 (5 bases). The CDR3 is 13 amino acids. Germline V gene data show CDR1 as SNHLY and CDR2 as FYNNEI. V lost 7 bases, J lost 5 bases, and 15 bases lay in between.

The V and J genes are TRBV5-1 and TRBJ1-1; maybe TRBD1 (5 bases). V shed 0 bases and J shed 6 bases, with 12 bases lying between them. The germline V gene encodes CDR1 SGHRS and CDR2 YFSETQ. The CDR3 extends over 14 amino acids. CDR3 residues: CASSLEVWGAEAFF. CDR3 sequence (DNA): TGCGCCAGCAGCTTGGAAGTGTGGGGGGCTGAAGCTTTCTTT.

This clonotype was seen repeatedly, ten times or more. The chain carries TRBV3-1 and TRBJ2-7, with TRBD2 matching over 9 bases. This CDR3 region has 16 residues. Germline V gene sequence: CDR1 LGHDT, CDR2 YNNKEL (reference sequence). J gave up 5 bases and V 5 bases, and 13 bases lay outside the gene matches. CDR3 sequence: CASSKRGAFLLNEQYF. CDR3 coding DNA: TGTGCCAGCAGCAAGCGGGGGGCCTTTCTCCTGAACGAGCAGTACTTC.

The chain is built from TRBV20-1 and TRBJ2-1, with D possibly being TRBD1 (5 bases). Germline V CDR1 and CDR2: DFQATT, SNEGSKA (reference sequence). This CDR3 is built from 13 residues. V shed 4 bases and J shed 2 bases, with 9 bases lying between them. CDR3 protein: CSANPDTYNEQFF. For the CDR3, the DNA is TGCAGTGCTAACCCGGACACCTACAATGAGCAGTTCTTC.

This clonotype was counted a few times. CDR3 coding DNA: TGTGCCAGCAGTCGCAGGAGTTCTGGAAACACCATATATTTT. It yields the protein CASSRRSSGNTIYF. The J gene is TRBJ1-3, the V gene TRBV27; no reliable D call. Germline V gene sequence: CDR1 MNHEY, CDR2 SMNVEV (reference sequence). The CDR3 totals 14 residues. V dropped 5 bases and J dropped 1 base, with 9 bases sitting between them.

This chain links TRBV20-1 with TRBJ2-2; D possibly corresponds to TRBD2 (5 bases). CDR3 size: 13 residues. Trimming stripped 3 bases from V and 3 bases from J, with 8 bases between. In germline, CDR1 is DFQATT, CDR2 SNEGSKA (reference sequence). CDR3 amino acids: CSASVGDTGELFF. In nucleotides, the CDR3 is TGCAGTGCTAGTGTGGGAGACACCGGGGAGCTGTTTTTT.

CDR3 nucleotides: TGTGCCAGCAGCCCACCGGGGACTGGCATCTACGAGCAGTACGTC. Its protein product is CASSPPGTGIYEQYV. The chain combines TRBV28 with TRBJ2-7; possibly TRBD2 for D (6 bases). The germline CDR1 and CDR2 sequences are MDHEN and SYDVKM. Between the trimmed V and J ends, which lost 6 bases and 3 bases, there was a span of 18 bases. This CDR3 region has 15 residues.

The sample holds many counts of this clonotype. V gene TRBV5-1 combines with J gene TRBJ2-5, with D perhaps TRBD2 (5 bases). Germline loops: CDR1 SGHRS, CDR2 YFSETQ. CDR3 size: 15 residues. V was shortened by 2 bases and J by 3 bases, with 14 bases between the two germline ends. The CDR3 loop reads CASSLLPSGKETQYF. As DNA, the CDR3 is TGCGCCAGCAGCTTACTTCCCTCGGGGAAAGAGACCCAGTACTTC.

This clonotype was seen a handful of times. The CDR3 nucleotides are TGTGCCAGCAGCGGGGACAGGAGGTCTTCGGGTGAAGCTTTCTTT. Protein product: CASSGDRRSSGEAFF. The chain uses TRBV9 and TRBJ1-1; the match to TRBD1 covers 8 bases. Germline CDR1 SGDLS, CDR2 YYNGEE. The CDR3 consists of 15 residues. The trim removed 3 bases at V and 7 bases at J, leaving 11 bases unmatched. Drawing the rest from reference TRBV9 and TRBJ1-1, the complete variable domain is DSGVTQTPKHLITATGQRVTLRCSPRSGDLSVYWYQQSLDQGLQFLIQYYNGEERAKGNILERFSAQQFPDLHSELNLSSLELGDSALYFCASSGDRRSSGEAFFGQGTRLTVV.